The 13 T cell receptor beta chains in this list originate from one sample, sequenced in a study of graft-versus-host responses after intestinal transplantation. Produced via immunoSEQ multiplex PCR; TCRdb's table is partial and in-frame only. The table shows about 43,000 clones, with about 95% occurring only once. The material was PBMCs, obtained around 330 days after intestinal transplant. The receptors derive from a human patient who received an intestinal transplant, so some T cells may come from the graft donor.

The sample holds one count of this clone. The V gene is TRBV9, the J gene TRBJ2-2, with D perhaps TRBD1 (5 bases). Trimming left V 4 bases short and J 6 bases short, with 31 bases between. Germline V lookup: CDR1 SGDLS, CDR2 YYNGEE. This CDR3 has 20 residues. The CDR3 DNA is TGTGCCAGCAGCCCCTACCCACTCATCCGGACAATTCCCTTGGCCGGGGAGCTGTTTTTT. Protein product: CASSPYPLIRTIPLAGELFF.

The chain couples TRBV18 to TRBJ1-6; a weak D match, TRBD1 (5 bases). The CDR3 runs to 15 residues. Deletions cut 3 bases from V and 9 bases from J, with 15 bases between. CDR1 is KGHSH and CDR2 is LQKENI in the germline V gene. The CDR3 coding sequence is TGTGCCAGCTCACCTGCAGGGTTTAAAATTTCACCCCTCCACTTT. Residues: CASSPAGFKISPLHF.

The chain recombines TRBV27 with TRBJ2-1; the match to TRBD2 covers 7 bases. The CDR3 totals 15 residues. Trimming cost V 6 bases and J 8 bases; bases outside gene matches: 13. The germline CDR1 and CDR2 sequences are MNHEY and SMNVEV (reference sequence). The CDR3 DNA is TGTGCCAGCAGGGGATACCGGGACTATGGTCATGAGCAGTTCTTC. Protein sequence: CASRGYRDYGHEQFF.

This CDR3 is CATPLAPQGDTEAFF. DNA for the CDR3: TGTGCCACCCCCCTAGCTCCGCAGGGGGACACTGAAGCTTTCTTT. V gene TRBV19 combines with J gene TRBJ1-1; 7 nucleotides line up with TRBD1. The CDR3 totals 15 residues. CDR1 and CDR2 (germline): LNHDA, SQIVND (reference sequence). Germline trimming cut 10 bases from V and 3 bases from J; bases unmatched to any gene: 14.

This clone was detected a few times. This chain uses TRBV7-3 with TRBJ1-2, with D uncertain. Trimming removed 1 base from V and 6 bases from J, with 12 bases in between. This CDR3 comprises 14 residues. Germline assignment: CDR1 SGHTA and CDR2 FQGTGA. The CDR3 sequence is CASSLKPSSDGYTF. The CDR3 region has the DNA TGTGCCAGCAGCTTAAAACCCAGCTCAGATGGCTACACCTTC.

CDR3 in amino acids: CASSLTSWNTEAFF. CDR3 nucleotide sequence: TGTGCCAGCAGCTTAACGTCGTGGAACACTGAAGCTTTCTTT. The J gene is TRBJ1-1, the V gene TRBV7-3, with D hard to call. This CDR3 is built from 14 residues. The germline CDR1 and CDR2 sequences are SGHTA and FQGTGA. Trimming pared 0 bases from V and 1 base from J, leaving 6 bases between.

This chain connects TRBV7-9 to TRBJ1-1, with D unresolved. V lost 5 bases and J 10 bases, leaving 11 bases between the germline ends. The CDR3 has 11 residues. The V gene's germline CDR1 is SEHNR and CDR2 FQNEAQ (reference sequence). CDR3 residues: CASSTRAGAFF. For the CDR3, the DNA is TGTGCCAGCAGCACCAGAGCCGGAGCTTTCTTT.

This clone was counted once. In DNA, the CDR3 is TGTGCCAGCAGCGCCCACGACAGGGGGGTCAACGAGCAGTACTTC. Protein product: CASSAHDRGVNEQYF. V gene TRBV9 combines with J gene TRBJ2-7; 9 nucleotides agree with TRBD1. Unmatched junction bases numbered 9, after V lost 3 bases and J lost 5 bases. The CDR3 runs to 15 residues. Germline V gene lookup returns CDR1 SGDLS and CDR2 YYNGEE.

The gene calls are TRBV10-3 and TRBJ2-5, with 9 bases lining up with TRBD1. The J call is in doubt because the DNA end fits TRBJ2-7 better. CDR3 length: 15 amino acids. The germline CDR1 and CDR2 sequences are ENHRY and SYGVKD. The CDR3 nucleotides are TGTGCCATCAGACGACCGGGACAGGGTACATACGAGCAGTACTTC. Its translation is CAIRRPGQGTYEQYF.

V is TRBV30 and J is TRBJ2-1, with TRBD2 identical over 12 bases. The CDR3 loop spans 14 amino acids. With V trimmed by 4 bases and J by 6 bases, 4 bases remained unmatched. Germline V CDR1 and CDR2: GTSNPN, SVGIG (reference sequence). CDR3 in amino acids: CAWTTSGSFNEQFF. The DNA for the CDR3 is TGTGCCTGGACGACTAGCGGGAGTTTCAATGAGCAGTTCTTC.

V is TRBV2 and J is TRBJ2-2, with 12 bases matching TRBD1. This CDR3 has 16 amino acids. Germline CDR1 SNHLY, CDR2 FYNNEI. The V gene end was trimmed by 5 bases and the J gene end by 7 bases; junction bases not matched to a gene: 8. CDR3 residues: CASSTGTGGWGGELFF. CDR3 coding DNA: TGTGCCAGCAGTACCGGGACAGGGGGCTGGGGCGGGGAGCTGTTTTTT.

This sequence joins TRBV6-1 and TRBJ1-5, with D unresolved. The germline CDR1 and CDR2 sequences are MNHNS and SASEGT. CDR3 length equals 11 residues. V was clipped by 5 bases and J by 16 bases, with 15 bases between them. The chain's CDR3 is CASSNGEGEHF. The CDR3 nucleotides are TGTGCCAGCAGTAACGGGGAGGGTGAACATTTT.

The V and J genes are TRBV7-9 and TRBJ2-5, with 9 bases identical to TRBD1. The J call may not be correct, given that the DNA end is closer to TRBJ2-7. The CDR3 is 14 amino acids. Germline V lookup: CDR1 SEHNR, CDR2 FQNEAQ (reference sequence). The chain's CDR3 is CASSPGQGTYEQYF. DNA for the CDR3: TGTGCCAGCAGCCCAGGACAGGGGACCTACGAGCAGTACTTC.